Listed below are T cell receptor beta chains from one sample, sequenced in a study of cytotoxic CD8 clonotypes in ibrutinib-treated CLL. Produced via immunoSEQ multiplex PCR; TCRdb's table is partial and in-frame only. The profile shows about 140,000 clones, 77% of them singletons. This specimen consisted of PBMCs, obtained after 12 months of ibrutinib treatment. Receptor source: a human donor with chronic lymphocytic leukemia. Both conserved end residues are trimmed from each CDR3. Clone size is shown for a subset of rows, as once, few, many or a class of expanded clone.

abundance: .; v_gene: TRBV7-9; j_gene: TRBJ1-5; CDR3aa: ASSVGGAGQPQH
abundance: .; v_gene: TRBV4-2; j_gene: TRBJ1-4; CDR3aa: ASSQDQMGPTNEKLF
abundance: few; v_gene: TRBV7-3; j_gene: TRBJ1-1; CDR3aa: ASSYIGTGEAF
abundance: few; v_gene: TRBV7-8; j_gene: TRBJ2-6; CDR3aa: ASSLEGQGSLSGANVLT
abundance: .; v_gene: TRBV6-4; j_gene: TRBJ1-6; CDR3aa: ASSLGQNNSPLH
abundance: .; v_gene: TRBV4-1; j_gene: TRBJ1-2; CDR3aa: ASSQVRDREGYT
abundance: .; v_gene: TRBV9; j_gene: TRBJ2-3; CDR3aa: ASSPRLSSTDTQY
abundance: few; v_gene: TRBV2; j_gene: TRBJ1-6; CDR3aa: ASSGPGPPPSPLH
abundance: .; v_gene: TRBV27; j_gene: TRBJ2-3; CDR3aa: ASKRSGTDTQY
abundance: few; v_gene: TRBV13; j_gene: TRBJ2-7; CDR3aa: ASSYSRGQYEQY
abundance: .; v_gene: TRBV5-1; j_gene: TRBJ2-3; CDR3aa: ASSQFSSGGRTDTQY
abundance: few; v_gene: TRBV19; j_gene: TRBJ1-5; CDR3aa: ASTADSLYQPQH
abundance: .; v_gene: TRBV9; j_gene: TRBJ2-3; CDR3aa: ASSASSGTSTDTQY
abundance: .; v_gene: TRBV19; j_gene: TRBJ1-2; CDR3aa: ASSATVNYGYT
abundance: .; v_gene: TRBV28; j_gene: TRBJ2-7; CDR3aa: ASSSGTTPYEQY
abundance: once; v_gene: TRBV7-9; j_gene: TRBJ2-6; CDR3aa: ASSLVRAGANVLT
abundance: .; v_gene: TRBV20-1; j_gene: TRBJ1-1; CDR3aa: SARDIPEAF
abundance: .; v_gene: TRBV6-1; j_gene: TRBJ2-1; CDR3aa: ASTAGFSYNEQF
abundance: .; v_gene: TRBV28; j_gene: TRBJ2-2; CDR3aa: ASSPGTGVTGELF
abundance: .; v_gene: TRBV6-5; j_gene: TRBJ2-7; CDR3aa: ASIAGPRGEQY
abundance: .; v_gene: TRBV28; j_gene: TRBJ2-2; CDR3aa: ASSLERRELF
abundance: .; v_gene: TRBV27; j_gene: TRBJ1-5; CDR3aa: ASSIQGLGNQPQH
abundance: .; v_gene: TRBV7-8; j_gene: TRBJ1-5; CDR3aa: ASSLAGTGGGNQPQH
abundance: .; v_gene: TRBV4-3; j_gene: TRBJ1-4; CDR3aa: ASSQDLGEKLF
abundance: .; v_gene: TRBV5-3; j_gene: TRBJ1-2; CDR3aa: ARSINHGYT
abundance: .; v_gene: TRBV9; j_gene: TRBJ1-3; CDR3aa: ASSVRGFGGSGNTIY
abundance: .; v_gene: TRBV7-3; j_gene: TRBJ2-7; CDR3aa: ASSLSALDRVPYSGMYEQY
abundance: few; v_gene: TRBV28; j_gene: TRBJ1-3; CDR3aa: ASSAPSTGSGNTIY
abundance: .; v_gene: TRBV9; j_gene: TRBJ2-5; CDR3aa: ASSAPIGTGTQY
abundance: .; v_gene: TRBV7-2; j_gene: TRBJ1-5; CDR3aa: ASSAGQGGNQPQH
abundance: .; v_gene: TRBV27; j_gene: TRBJ2-1; CDR3aa: ASSHNSGTTQYNEQF
abundance: .; v_gene: TRBV6-4; j_gene: TRBJ1-6; CDR3aa: ASSEEQGEDSPLH
abundance: .; v_gene: TRBV7-9; j_gene: TRBJ2-3; CDR3aa: ASSLPSGDTQY
abundance: .; v_gene: TRBV29-1; j_gene: TRBJ2-7; CDR3aa: SVEVGTGTYEQY
abundance: .; v_gene: TRBV7-6; j_gene: TRBJ2-6; CDR3aa: ASSLVLSSGANVLT
abundance: few; v_gene: TRBV13; j_gene: TRBJ1-5; CDR3aa: ASSRDRDAQPQH
abundance: .; v_gene: TRBV7-9; j_gene: TRBJ1-2; CDR3aa: ASSLTQAGNYGYT
abundance: few; v_gene: TRBV6-5; j_gene: TRBJ2-7; CDR3aa: ASSVTAGIAYEQY
abundance: .; v_gene: TRBV5-1; j_gene: TRBJ1-4; CDR3aa: ASSLLGTTNEKLF
abundance: .; v_gene: TRBV2; j_gene: TRBJ2-7; CDR3aa: ASSERGSVEQY
abundance: .; v_gene: TRBV7-2; j_gene: TRBJ2-2; CDR3aa: ASSFGNTGELF
abundance: .; v_gene: TRBV5-4; j_gene: TRBJ1-2; CDR3aa: ASSVDRGYGYT
abundance: .; v_gene: TRBV28; j_gene: TRBJ1-4; CDR3aa: ASRDLPPGANEKLF
abundance: .; v_gene: TRBV28; j_gene: TRBJ1-1; CDR3aa: ASTRDRVNTEAF
abundance: .; v_gene: TRBV10-3; j_gene: TRBJ2-2; CDR3aa: AISGATNTGELF
abundance: .; v_gene: TRBV7-9; j_gene: TRBJ2-5; CDR3aa: ASSPGSGTGETQY